Listed below are T cell receptor beta chains from one sample, sequenced in a study of T cell responses to AZD1222 COVID-19 vaccine. TCRdb keeps only in-frame clones here, not all; method: immunoSEQ multiplex PCR. The data show about 55,000 clones, approximately 80% seen once. Sequencing used peripheral blood, obtained 28 days after the second AZD1222 dose. The source of these receptors is an adult who received the AZD1222 COVID-19 vaccine. Each CDR3 is given with its conserved first and last residue. A D gene is named only where the DNA matches it firmly. Expanded clones are given a class, and other clones once, few, many or no size at all.

j_call v_call d_call clone_size cdr3_nt cdr3_aa
TRBJ2-3 TRBV11-2 TRBD2 - TGTGCCAGCAGCCCGTGGACTAGCGGGGGCCCCACAGATACGCAGTATTTT CASSPWTSGGPTDTQYF
TRBJ2-3 TRBV7-3 - - TGTGCCAGCAGCCCGGGGGCCTCATGGTCCACAGATACGCAGTATTTT CASSPGASWSTDTQYF
TRBJ1-1 TRBV5-1 - - TGCGCCAGCAGCTTAGAAGGGTTGAGCACTGAAGCTTTCTTT CASSLEGLSTEAFF
TRBJ1-2 TRBV6-2/TRBV6-3 - - TGTGCCAGCACTTACGAGGGGCCTAACTATGGCTACACCTTC CASTYEGPNYGYTF
TRBJ2-2 TRBV9 - - TGTGCCAGCAGCGTTTGGGGAGGCACCGGGGAGCTGTTTTTT CASSVWGGTGELFF
TRBJ1-2 TRBV6-1 - - TGTGCCAGCAGTGAAAAACAGCACTATGGCTACACCTTC CASSEKQHYGYTF
TRBJ2-5 TRBV10-3 - - TGTGCCATCAGTGGATCAATGGAAGAGACCCGGTACTTC CAISGSMEETRYF
TRBJ1-1 TRBV5-1 TRBD1 - TGCGCCAGCAGCTCACGGACAGGGTCAATGGTGGAAGCTTTCTTT CASSSRTGSMVEAFF
TRBJ1-2 TRBV5-1 TRBD1 - TGCGCCAGCAGCTTGGTGACAGGGGTCGACTATGGCTACACCTTC CASSLVTGVDYGYTF
TRBJ2-2 TRBV7-2 - - TGTGCCAGCAGCTTCGGCTCTAACACCGGGGAGCTGTTTTTT CASSFGSNTGELFF
TRBJ1-1 TRBV7-9 - few TGTGCCAGCAACTCCTTGGGATCCGACACTGAAGCTTTCTTT CASNSLGSDTEAFF
TRBJ1-1 TRBV19 - - TGTGCCAGTAGTCTCATAGGATATGGAGCTTTCTTT CASSLIGYGAFF
TRBJ2-1 TRBV7-2 - - TGTGCCAGCAGCTCTCGCGGCAGCTCCTACAATGAGCAGTTCTTC CASSSRGSSYNEQFF
TRBJ1-2 TRBV11-2 TRBD1 - TGTGCCAGCAGCTTTACAGGGGGCGTCGATGGCTACACCTTC CASSFTGGVDGYTF
TRBJ1-6 TRBV7-9 - - TGTGCCAGCAGCCAGGCAGGGACTTCACCCCTCCACTTT CASSQAGTSPLHF
TRBJ2-3 TRBV30 - - TGTGCCTGGAGTACAACAGATACGCAGTATTTT CAWSTTDTQYF
TRBJ1-4 TRBV5-8 TRBD1 - TGTGCCAGCAGTTCCGGGACAGCGGGTAATGAAAAACTGTTTTTT CASSSGTAGNEKLFF
TRBJ2-7 TRBV7-8 - - TGTGCCAGCACCTCCCCTGGACTCTACGAGCAGTACTTC CASTSPGLYEQYF
TRBJ2-1 TRBV6-6 TRBD2 once TGTGCCGGCAGAACTAGCGGGAGAACCTACAATGAGCAGTTCTTC CAGRTSGRTYNEQFF
TRBJ2-5 TRBV3-1/TRBV3-2 TRBD2 - TGTGCCAGCAGCCAAGATGGGCGGGGGAGCGAGACCCAGTACTTC CASSQDGRGSETQYF
TRBJ1-2 TRBV3-1/TRBV3-2 TRBD1 - TGTGCCAGCAGCCAAGCAAGTGCCGGACAGGGAGTGTTACATGGCTACACCTTC CASSQASAGQGVLHGYTF
TRBJ1-2 TRBV19 - - TGTGCCAGTAGTATCCGGACGGAGGGATATGGCTACACCTTC CASSIRTEGYGYTF
TRBJ2-3 TRBV20-1 - - TGCAGTGCTAGTGGACAAACGGGGGTCAGAGATACGCAGTATTTT CSASGQTGVRDTQYF
TRBJ2-2 TRBV7-8 TRBD1 - TGTGCCAGCAGCTTGGGACAGGGAGGGGCCGGGGAGCTGTTTTTT CASSLGQGGAGELFF
TRBJ2-1 TRBV9 TRBD1 - TGTGCCAGCAGCGTAGGCCGGGGCAGGGGGTATAACCCGAGCTCCTACAATGAGCAGTTCTTC CASSVGRGRGYNPSSYNEQFF
TRBJ2-4 TRBV5-6 - few TGTGCCAGCAGCTTGGCAGGGTCCAAAAACATTCAGTACTTC CASSLAGSKNIQYF